This record looks at one T cell receptor beta chain sequence and its context. These data are taken from a study of T cell responses to AZD1222 COVID-19 vaccine. After removal of 6 bases from V and 0 bases from J, the junction contained 4 bases not matched to a gene. This CDR3 has 14 amino acids. Germline V gene lookup returns CDR1 MNHEY and CDR2 SVGAGI. The data were produced by immunoSEQ multiplex PCR, yet TCRdb's version contains in-frame clones alone and is incomplete. Of 150,000 to 200,000 clones listed, around 90% are singletons. The rearrangement joins TRBV6-5 to TRBJ2-7, with TRBD2 matching over 8 bases. The TCR comes from an adult who received the AZD1222 COVID-19 vaccine. Sequences were derived from peripheral blood, sampled 28 days after the second AZD1222 dose. DNA for the CDR3: TGTGCCAGCAGGGGACTAGGGAGCTCCTACGAGCAGTACTTC. Amino acids: CASRGLGSSYEQYF.